Listed below are T cell receptor beta chains from one sample, sequenced in a study of cytomegalovirus exposure and HLA in healthy donors. The data were produced by immunoSEQ multiplex PCR, yet TCRdb's version contains in-frame clones alone and is incomplete. The sample consists of fewer than 65,000 clones, about 72% of them appearing once. The sequenced material came from PBMCs. The receptor set was obtained from a woman in her thirties or forties in good health and CMV-seropositive. Both conserved end residues are part of each CDR3. Fields, in order: D gene, clone size, J gene, V gene, CDR3 DNA, CDR3 protein. A D gene is named only where the DNA matches it firmly. Some rows have no size entry. The others give once, few or many, or a class for an expanded clone.

TRBD1,NA,TRBJ1-2,TRBV25-1,TGTGCCAGCGGGGACAGGGGGTTCAGTGGCTACACCTTC,CASGDRGFSGYTF
NA,NA,TRBJ1-5,TRBV30,TGTGCCTGGAGTAACGGACTACCATATCAACCCCAGCATTTT,CAWSNGLPYQPQHF
TRBD2,NA,TRBJ2-5,TRBV19,TGTGCCAGTAGCGGGGGGTTGGAGACCCAGTACTTC,CASSGGLETQYF
TRBD2,NA,TRBJ2-1,TRBV5-6,TGTGCCAGCAGCCCCATGCTAAGCGGGGGACGTTACAATGAGCAGTTCTTC,CASSPMLSGGRYNEQFF
TRBD2,NA,TRBJ2-1,TRBV4-1,TGCGCCAGCAGCCAAGGGTCTATTGGGGGGGCCTACAATGAGCAGTTCTTC,CASSQGSIGGAYNEQFF
NA,NA,TRBJ2-2,TRBV6-1,TGTGCCAGCACGAAGGGGTACACCGGGGAGCTGTTTTTT,CASTKGYTGELFF
TRBD1,NA,TRBJ1-1,TRBV30,TGTGCCTGGGACAGGGATGGTACTGAAGCTTTCTTT,CAWDRDGTEAFF
TRBD1,NA,TRBJ1-2,TRBV5-4,TGTGCCAGCAGCCAAGAGCCCGGGACAGGGAACTATGGCTACACCTTC,CASSQEPGTGNYGYTF
TRBD1,few,TRBJ1-6,TRBV5-1,TGCGCCAGCAGCTTGGTGGCAGGGGGCTATAATTCACCCCTCCACTTT,CASSLVAGGYNSPLHF
NA,few,TRBJ1-2,TRBV6-1,TGTGCCAGCAGTCAGACAGCTAACTATGGCTACACCTTC,CASSQTANYGYTF
NA,NA,TRBJ2-3,TRBV5-1,TGCGCCAGCAGCCCCGGACCAGGGGCAGATACGCAGTATTTT,CASSPGPGADTQYF
NA,NA,TRBJ1-4,TRBV7-9,TGTGCCAGCAGCCTGGAGGGGGGGGCTGAAAAACTGTTTTTT,CASSLEGGAEKLFF
NA,NA,TRBJ1-1,TRBV4-1,TGCGCCAGCAGCCAAAAACAAGGGGGCACTGAAGCTTTCTTT,CASSQKQGGTEAFF
NA,NA,TRBJ2-1,TRBV18,TGTGCCAGCTCACCAAGGGAGGCCGGGACAGCCCCGCAGTTCTTC,CASSPREAGTAPQFF
TRBD1,NA,TRBJ2-7,TRBV10-3,TGTGCCATCAGTGAGTTACAGGGACAGAGTGAGCAGTACTTC,CAISELQGQSEQYF
TRBD1,once,TRBJ1-3,TRBV7-9,TGTGCCGGGGGGACAGGTTCTTCTGGAAACACCATATATTTT,CAGGTGSSGNTIYF
TRBD2,few,TRBJ2-5,TRBV27,TGTGCCAGCAGCGGGGGGGATGAGACCCAGTACTTC,CASSGGDETQYF
NA,once,TRBJ2-5,TRBV5-1,TGCGCCAGCAGCCAAACAACAGGGAAAGAGACCCAGTACTTC,CASSQTTGKETQYF
TRBD1,NA,TRBJ2-1,TRBV7-3,TGTGCCAGCAGCTCAACAGGGGGCGCCTACAATGAGCAGTTCTTC,CASSSTGGAYNEQFF
NA,NA,TRBJ1-2,TRBV9,TGTGCCAGCAGCGCCCCACAATATCGACGGGAGGACTATGGCTACACCTTC,CASSAPQYRREDYGYTF
NA,few,TRBJ2-1,TRBV10-3,TGTGCCATCAGTGAGTCGGGAGGAACCCCCTCAATCTGGGACAATGAGCAGTTCTTC,CAISESGGTPSIWDNEQFF
TRBD1,NA,TRBJ1-5,TRBV30,TGTGCCTGGGACAGGGGCTATCAGCCCCAGCATTTT,CAWDRGYQPQHF
NA,NA,TRBJ1-1,TRBV2,TGTGCCAGCAGTGGGTGGGGAGGGACTGAAGCTTTCTTT,CASSGWGGTEAFF
TRBD1,NA,TRBJ2-3,TRBV6-6,TGTGCCAGCAGTTACTCGATAGGGGGCGGCACAGATACGCAGTATTTT,CASSYSIGGGTDTQYF
NA,NA,TRBJ1-5,TRBV10-3,TGTGCCATCAGTGAGAAGGGGACAACCGATAGCAATCAGCCCCAGCATTTT,CAISEKGTTDSNQPQHF
NA,NA,TRBJ2-7,TRBV9,TGTGCCAGCAGCGTAGGATTAGGGAGCTCCTACGAGCAGTACTTC,CASSVGLGSSYEQYF
NA,NA,TRBJ1-3,TRBV9,TGTGCCAGCAGCGTAGATGCGAACTCTGGAAACACCATATATTTT,CASSVDANSGNTIYF
TRBD1,NA,TRBJ2-1,TRBV5-4,TGTGCCAGCACCTCAGGGGGTTGGGGGTCGGACAATGAGCAGTTCTTC,CASTSGGWGSDNEQFF
NA,NA,TRBJ1-5,TRBV29-1,TGCAGCGTTGCTGACAATAATGATCAGCCCCAGCATTTT,CSVADNNDQPQHF
TRBD1,NA,TRBJ1-2,TRBV7-9,TGTGCCAGCAGCTTACGGTTCGGGACAGGCTTGGGGGTGAACTATGGCTACACCTTC,CASSLRFGTGLGVNYGYTF
NA,NA,TRBJ1-2,TRBV5-4,TGTGCCAGCAGCCACACCTATGGCTACACCTTC,CASSHTYGYTF
NA,NA,TRBJ2-7,TRBV7-2,TGTGCCAGCAGCTTAGTAGGGGGTTATACCTACGAGCAGTACTTC,CASSLVGGYTYEQYF
NA,NA,TRBJ1-4,TRBV18,TGTGCCAGCTCACCAAAGAATGGGGAGAGACTGTTTTTT,CASSPKNGERLFF
NA,NA,TRBJ2-5,TRBV15,TGTGCCACCAGCAGAGATGCGGGGGCCCGAGAGACCCAGTACTTC,CATSRDAGARETQYF
TRBD1,NA,TRBJ2-7,TRBV4-2,TGTGCCAGCAGCCAAGGAGGGGGCACTACTGACGAGCAGTACTTC,CASSQGGGTTDEQYF
NA,NA,TRBJ1-5,TRBV30,TGTGCCTCCTCAAGGGGGAATCAGCCCCAGCATTTT,CASSRGNQPQHF
TRBD2,NA,TRBJ2-5,TRBV5-4,TGTGCCAGCAGCTTGTCCGGGACTAGTAACGCAGAGACCCAGTACTTC,CASSLSGTSNAETQYF
NA,NA,TRBJ2-5,TRBV9,TGTGCCAGCAGCGTGGGGCCCGACTTGGGGGAGACCCAGTACTTC,CASSVGPDLGETQYF
NA,NA,TRBJ1-1,TRBV12-5,TGTGCTAGTGGTTTGGCCTCGAGCGGAGCTGAAGCTTTCTTT,CASGLASSGAEAFF
NA,NA,TRBJ1-1,TRBV7-8,TGTGCCAGCAGCTTAGACGGGGGTAACACTGAAGCTTTCTTT,CASSLDGGNTEAFF
TRBD1,NA,TRBJ1-2,TRBV7-9,TGTGCCAGCAGCTTAGTGAGGGGGACAGGCCCACTCTATGGCTACACCTTC,CASSLVRGTGPLYGYTF
NA,NA,TRBJ1-2,TRBV5-6,TGTGCCAGCAGCTTGAATAGGAGGGTCTATGGCTACACCTTC,CASSLNRRVYGYTF
TRBD2,few,TRBJ2-1,TRBV6-5,TGTGCCAGCAGACGACTAGCGGGGGGACACAATGAGCAGTTCTTC,CASRRLAGGHNEQFF
NA,NA,TRBJ1-2,TRBV6-5,TGTGCCAGCAGTCTTACTCGGGTAGGGAGTGGCTACACCTTC,CASSLTRVGSGYTF
NA,few,TRBJ1-6,TRBV4-3,TGCGCCAGCAGCCCCGGAGCCACCTATAATTCACCCCTCCACTTT,CASSPGATYNSPLHF
TRBD2,NA,TRBJ2-4,TRBV5-4,TGTGCCAGCAGCTTGGATGTAGCGGGTACCACAAACATTCAGTACTTC,CASSLDVAGTTNIQYF
NA,NA,TRBJ1-1,TRBV12-5,TGTGCTAGTGGTCCGTATAAGGCAGGGAACACTGAAGCTTTCTTT,CASGPYKAGNTEAFF
NA,few,TRBJ1-1,TRBV27,TGTGCCAGCAGTTTCGGGGGGGACACTGAAGCTTTCTTT,CASSFGGDTEAFF
TRBD1,NA,TRBJ1-2,TRBV2,TGTGCCAGCAGCCCAATCGGCAGGGGGGACGGTGGCTACACCTTC,CASSPIGRGDGGYTF
NA,NA,TRBJ1-1,TRBV7-9,TGTGCCAGCAGCCCCCGGGGGCGGGGGAGCACTGAAGCTTTCTTT,CASSPRGRGSTEAFF
TRBD2,NA,TRBJ2-7,TRBV7-2,TGTGCCAGCAGCCCGAGCGGGGGGAGCTCCTACGAGCAGTACTTC,CASSPSGGSSYEQYF
NA,once,TRBJ1-3,TRBV19,TGTGCCAGTAGTACCTTGGGTGGGCCCTCTGGAAACACCATATATTTT,CASSTLGGPSGNTIYF
NA,NA,TRBJ1-5,TRBV19,TGTGCCAGTAGAAGGACAGATTACAATCAGCCCCAGCATTTT,CASRRTDYNQPQHF
NA,once,TRBJ1-2,TRBV30,TGTGCCTGGGGTACGCCCGGGACAAAGGGAAGGGGCTACACCTTC,CAWGTPGTKGRGYTF